This T cell receptor beta chain was found in a study of T cells in Graves' hyperthyroidism and ophthalmopathy. This clonotype occurred many times. RNA transcripts provided the source from which TCR beta CDR3 regions were amplified. A first-round RT-PCR of the TCR CDR3 used the HTBI primer set. A single record per CDR3 protein comes from TCRdb applying MiXCR to the multiplex PCR reads. The sample yields some 400,000 distinct CDR3 sequences, over 11% seen once. Trimming removed 4 bases from V and 1 base from J, with 7 bases in between. In germline, CDR1 is LGHDT, CDR2 YNNKEL (reference sequence). CDR3 length: 13 amino acids.

The receptor was derived from a woman aged 60-75 years with Graves' hyperthyroidism. The specimen sequenced was blood. This chain connects TRBV3-1 to TRBJ1-1; D is ambiguous. The CDR3 here is CASSPLTNTEAFF. The CDR3 nucleotides are TGTGCCAGCAGCCCCCTTACGAACACTGAAGCTTTCTTT.